The 15 T cell receptor beta chains below were found in one sample sequenced in a study of cytomegalovirus exposure and HLA in healthy donors. Vbeta (60) and Jbeta (13) primers were used in the PCR. Profiled with immunoSEQ multiplex PCR; TCRdb holds only in-frame clones, not every one. Altogether about 57,000 clones are present, more than 70% being singletons, with the ten largest covering roughly 5.7%. Sequencing input: PBMCs. Every receptor here comes from a male donor in good health and CMV-seronegative.

This clone was seen only a few times. This chain uses TRBV19 with TRBJ1-5, with D tentatively TRBD1 (6 bases). The V gene's germline CDR1 is LNHDA and CDR2 SQIVND (reference sequence). V was trimmed by 5 bases and J by 3 bases, leaving 11 bases between them. This CDR3 spans 14 amino acids. CDR3 DNA: TGTGCCAGTAGTGTCCGGGACAACAATCAGCCCCAGCATTTT. Its translation is CASSVRDNNQPQHF.

Concerning this clone itself: The same CDR3 can be traced to other DNA sequences in this sample. The chain uses TRBV2 and TRBJ1-2, with 12 bases aligning to TRBD1. The CDR3 sequence is 16 residues long. V trimming: 3 bases; J trimming: 7 bases; junction bases outside the gene matches: 9. From germline, CDR1 is SNHLY and CDR2 FYNNEI. The CDR3 region has the DNA TGTGCCAGCAGTGACCCCGGGACAGGGGGCTCGGGTGGCTACACCTTC. This codes for CASSDPGTGGSGGYTF.

This chain connects TRBV6-8 to TRBJ2-5; 7 nucleotides match TRBD1. Per the germline V gene, CDR1 is MNHGY and CDR2 is SAAAGT. V dropped 5 bases and J dropped 5; count of bases not matched to a gene: 5. The CDR3 is 13 amino acids. The CDR3 DNA follows: TGTGCCAGCAGTGCCACAGGGGATGAGACCCAGTACTTC. The encoded protein is CASSATGDETQYF.

This chain links TRBV30 with TRBJ2-2; D possibly corresponds to TRBD1 (5 bases). Germline lookup yields CDR1 GTSNPN and CDR2 SVGIG (reference sequence). The length of the CDR3 is 13 residues. V was trimmed by 5 bases and J by 3 bases, leaving 10 bases between them. This chain's CDR3 is CAWDSAHTGELFF. The CDR3 nucleotides are TGTGCCTGGGACAGCGCCCACACCGGGGAGCTGTTTTTT.

The chain employs TRBV4-3 and TRBJ1-5; D ambiguous. The CDR3 is 14 amino acids. Germline loops: CDR1 LGHNA, CDR2 YSLEER. Trimming removed 0 bases from V and 4 bases from J, with 7 bases in between. CDR3 sequence: CASSQDRGNQPQHF. The CDR3 region has the DNA TGCGCCAGCAGCCAAGATCGAGGGAATCAGCCCCAGCATTTT.

The genes are TRBV25-1 and TRBJ1-4, with D possibly TRBD1 on 6 matching bases. The V gene's germline CDR1 is MGHDK and CDR2 SYGVNS. Trimming removed 6 bases at V and 7 bases at J, with 12 bases between. This CDR3 spans 13 amino acids. CDR3 DNA sequence: TGTGCCAGCAGAATTGGGGGCGGTGAAAAACTGTTTTTT. Its translation: CASRIGGGEKLFF.

The table lists this clone with a count of one. The rearrangement links TRBV5-1 to TRBJ2-7, with 8 bases aligning to TRBD2. V trimming: 1 base; J trimming: 2 bases; junction bases outside the gene matches: 5. The CDR3 extends over 15 amino acids. Germline CDR1 and CDR2: SGHRS and YFSETQ. The CDR3 protein is CASSLTTAGAYEQYF. CDR3 DNA: TGCGCCAGCAGCTTGACAACAGCGGGGGCCTACGAGCAGTACTTC.

This clone appeared a single time. V usage is TRBV14 and J usage is TRBJ2-3; possible D gene TRBD1, 5 bases. The germline V gene encodes CDR1 SGHDN and CDR2 FVKESK. Between the trimmed V and J ends, which lost 4 bases and 4 bases, there was a span of 9 bases. This CDR3 spans 13 amino acids. CDR3 region: CASSLVGADTQYF. The CDR3 coding sequence is TGTGCCAGCAGCCTGGTAGGGGCAGATACGCAGTATTTT.

The V gene is TRBV9, the J gene TRBJ1-3; 7 nucleotides match TRBD1. From germline, CDR1 is SGDLS and CDR2 YYNGEE. The CDR3 totals 14 residues. V trimming: 0 bases; J trimming: 6 bases; junction bases outside the gene matches: 3. The CDR3 region has the DNA TGTGCCAGCAGCGTAGAGGGGGCGGAAAACACCATATATTTT. This codes for CASSVEGAENTIYF.

CDR3 DNA: TGTGCCAGTAGTACACAGGGTCGCTTTTTCGGCTACACCTTC. Its translation is CASSTQGRFFGYTF. This chain links TRBV19 with TRBJ1-2; weak D call: TRBD1 (6 bases). Germline loops: CDR1 LNHDA, CDR2 SQIVND (reference sequence). This CDR3 has 14 residues. Trimming pared 4 bases from V and 8 bases from J, leaving 17 bases between.

The DNA of the CDR3 is TGTGCCAGCAGCTTAGCGGGTGTTGAAGCTTTCTTT. Amino acid sequence: CASSLAGVEAFF. The chain couples TRBV11-2 to TRBJ1-1; D is ambiguous. Trimming took off 1 base at V and 7 bases at J, with 7 bases between the two ends. The CDR3 length is 12 residues. CDR1 SGHAT and CDR2 FQNNGV come from the germline V gene.

The V call is TRBV6-1, the J call TRBJ1-1; possible D gene TRBD1, 6 bases. Germline lookup yields CDR1 MNHNS and CDR2 SASEGT. The ends were cut back, 4 bases at V and 5 bases at J, with 14 bases in the middle. The CDR3 is 14 residues long. The CDR3 nucleotides are TGTGCCAGCAGTGTCCCGCACAGGGAAACTGAAGCTTTCTTT. Protein product: CASSVPHRETEAFF.

V usage is TRBV25-1 and J usage is TRBJ2-5; unclear D gene. V was cut by 1 base and J by 2 bases, with 8 bases left in between. The CDR3 runs to 14 residues. Germline V CDR1 and CDR2: MGHDK, SYGVNS. Here the CDR3 DNA reads TGTGCCAGCAGTGAATTGCCAGGTCAAGAGACCCAGTACTTC. Amino acids: CASSELPGQETQYF.

The chain uses TRBV18 and TRBJ2-5; D is unresolved. The CDR3 extends over 15 amino acids. Germline V CDR1 and CDR2: KGHSH, LQKENI. Trimming stripped 0 bases from V and 0 bases from J, with 8 bases between. The CDR3 nucleotides read TGTGCCAGCTCACCACCGGCAGGTTACCAAGAGACCCAGTACTTC. This sequence encodes CASSPPAGYQETQYF.

This chain connects TRBV9 to TRBJ2-3; the match to TRBD2 covers 10 bases. CDR3 length: 14 amino acids. The germline gives CDR1 SGDLS, CDR2 YYNGEE. Trimming at V came to 6 bases and at J to 7 bases, leaving 8 bases not matched to a gene. The CDR3 sequence is CASNPGLAPNTQYF. Written as DNA, the CDR3 is TGTGCCAGCAACCCGGGACTAGCGCCGAATACGCAGTATTTT.